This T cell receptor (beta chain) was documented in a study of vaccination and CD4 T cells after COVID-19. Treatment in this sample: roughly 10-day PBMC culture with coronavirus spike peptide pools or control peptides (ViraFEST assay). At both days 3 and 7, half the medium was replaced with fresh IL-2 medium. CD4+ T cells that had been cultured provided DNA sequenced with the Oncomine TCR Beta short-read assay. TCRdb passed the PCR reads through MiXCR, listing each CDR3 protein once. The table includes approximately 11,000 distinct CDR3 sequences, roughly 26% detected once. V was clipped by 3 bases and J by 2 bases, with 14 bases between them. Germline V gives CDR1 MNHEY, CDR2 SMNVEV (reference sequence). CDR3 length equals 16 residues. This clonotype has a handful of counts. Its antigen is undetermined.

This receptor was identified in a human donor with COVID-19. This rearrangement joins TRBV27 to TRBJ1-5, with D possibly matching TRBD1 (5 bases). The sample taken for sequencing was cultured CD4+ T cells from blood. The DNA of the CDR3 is TGTGCCAGCAGTTTTTATTCCAGGGCCGGCAATCAGCCCCAGCATTTT. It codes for CASSFYSRAGNQPQHF.